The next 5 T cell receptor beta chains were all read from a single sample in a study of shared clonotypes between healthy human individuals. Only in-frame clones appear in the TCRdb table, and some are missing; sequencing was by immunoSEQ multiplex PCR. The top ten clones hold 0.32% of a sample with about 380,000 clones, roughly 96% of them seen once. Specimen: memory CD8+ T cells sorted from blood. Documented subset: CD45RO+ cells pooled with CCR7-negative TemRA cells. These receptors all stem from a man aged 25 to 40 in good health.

In DNA, the CDR3 is TGTGCCAGCAGCTTATCAGGGAATGAGCAGTTCTTC. Its translation: CASSLSGNEQFF. This rearrangement joins TRBV7-6 to TRBJ2-1; TRBD1 is a possible D gene (5 bases). The germline gives CDR1 SGHVS, CDR2 FNYEAQ. The CDR3 runs to 12 residues. V gave up 2 bases and J gave up 7 bases, with 6 bases separating them.

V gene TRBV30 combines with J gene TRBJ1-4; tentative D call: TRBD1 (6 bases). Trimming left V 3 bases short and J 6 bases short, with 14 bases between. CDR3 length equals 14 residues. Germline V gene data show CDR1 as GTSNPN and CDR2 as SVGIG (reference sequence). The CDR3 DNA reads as TGTGCCTGGAGGTATCGGGGGCGGGATGAAAAACTGTTTTTT. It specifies CAWRYRGRDEKLFF.

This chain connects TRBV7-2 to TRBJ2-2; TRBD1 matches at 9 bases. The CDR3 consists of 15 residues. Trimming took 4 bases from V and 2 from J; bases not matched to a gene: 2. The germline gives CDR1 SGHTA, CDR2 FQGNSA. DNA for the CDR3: TGTGCCAGCAGCTGGACAGGGGTTAACACCGGGGAGCTGTTTTTT. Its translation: CASSWTGVNTGELFF.

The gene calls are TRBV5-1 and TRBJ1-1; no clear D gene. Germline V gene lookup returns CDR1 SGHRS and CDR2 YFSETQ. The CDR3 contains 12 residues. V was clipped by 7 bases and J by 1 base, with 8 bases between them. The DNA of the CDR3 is TGCGCCAGCTCGACTGGGAACACTGAAGCTTTCTTT. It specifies CASSTGNTEAFF.

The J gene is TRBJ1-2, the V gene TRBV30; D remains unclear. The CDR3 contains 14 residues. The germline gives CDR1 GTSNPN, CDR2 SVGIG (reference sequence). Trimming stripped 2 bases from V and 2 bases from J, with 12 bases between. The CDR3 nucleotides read TGTGCCTGGAGTTCAAGGAGCCTGAACTATGGCTACACCTTC. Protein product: CAWSSRSLNYGYTF.